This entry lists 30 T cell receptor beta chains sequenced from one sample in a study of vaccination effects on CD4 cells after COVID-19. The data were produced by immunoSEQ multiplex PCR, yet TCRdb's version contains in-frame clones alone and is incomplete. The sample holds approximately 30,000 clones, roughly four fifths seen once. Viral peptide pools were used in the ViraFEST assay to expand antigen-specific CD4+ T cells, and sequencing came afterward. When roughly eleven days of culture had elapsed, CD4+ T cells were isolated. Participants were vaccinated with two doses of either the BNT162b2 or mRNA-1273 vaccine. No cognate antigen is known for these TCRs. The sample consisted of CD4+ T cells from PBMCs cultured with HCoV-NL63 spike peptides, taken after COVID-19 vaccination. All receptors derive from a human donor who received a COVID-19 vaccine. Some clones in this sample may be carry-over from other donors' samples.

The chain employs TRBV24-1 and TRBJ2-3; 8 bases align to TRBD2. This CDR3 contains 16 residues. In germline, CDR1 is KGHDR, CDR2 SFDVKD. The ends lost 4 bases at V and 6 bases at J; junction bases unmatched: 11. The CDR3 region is CATSDPPGGRGDTQYF. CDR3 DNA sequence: TGTGCCACCAGTGACCCACCGGGGGGGCGAGGGGATACGCAGTATTTT.

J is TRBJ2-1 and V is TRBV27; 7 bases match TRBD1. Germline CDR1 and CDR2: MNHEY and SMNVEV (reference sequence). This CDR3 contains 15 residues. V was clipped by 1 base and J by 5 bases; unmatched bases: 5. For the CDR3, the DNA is TGTGCCAGCAGTTTATTGGGGACAGTGGACAATGAGCAGTTCTTC. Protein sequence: CASSLLGTVDNEQFF.

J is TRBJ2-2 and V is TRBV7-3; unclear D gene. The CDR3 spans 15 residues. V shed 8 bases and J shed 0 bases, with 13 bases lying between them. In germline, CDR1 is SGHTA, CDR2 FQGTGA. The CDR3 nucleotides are TGTGCCAGCGCGGTAAGGGCGGCGAACACCGGGGAGCTGTTTTTT. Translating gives CASAVRAANTGELFF. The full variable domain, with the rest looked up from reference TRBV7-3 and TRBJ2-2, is GAGVSQTPSNKVTEKGKYVELRCDPISGHTALYWYRQSLGQGPEFLIYFQGTGAADDSGLPNDRFFAVRPEGSVSTLKIQRTERGDSAVYLCASAVRAANTGELFFGEGSRLTVL.

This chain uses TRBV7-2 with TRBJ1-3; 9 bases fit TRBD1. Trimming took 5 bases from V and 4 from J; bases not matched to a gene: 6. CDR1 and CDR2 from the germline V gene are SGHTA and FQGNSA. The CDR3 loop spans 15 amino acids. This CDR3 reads CASSMTGGGGNTIYF. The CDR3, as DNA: TGTGCCAGCAGCATGACAGGGGGAGGGGGAAACACCATATATTTT.

The CDR3 is CASSRGTGGSTGELFF. The CDR3 bases are TGTGCCAGCAGCCGCGGGACAGGGGGCTCGACCGGGGAGCTGTTTTTT. V usage is TRBV7-9 and J usage is TRBJ2-2; 12 nucleotides match TRBD1. CDR1 and CDR2 (germline): SEHNR, FQNEAQ (reference sequence). With V trimmed by 5 bases and J by 5 bases, 6 bases remained unmatched. The CDR3 runs to 16 residues.

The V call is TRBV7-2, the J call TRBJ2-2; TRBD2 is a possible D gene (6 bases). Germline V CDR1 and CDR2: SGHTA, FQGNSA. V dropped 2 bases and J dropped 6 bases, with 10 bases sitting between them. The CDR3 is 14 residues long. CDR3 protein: CASSLSGVAGELFF. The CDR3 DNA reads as TGTGCCAGCAGCTTATCGGGGGTTGCCGGGGAGCTGTTTTTT.

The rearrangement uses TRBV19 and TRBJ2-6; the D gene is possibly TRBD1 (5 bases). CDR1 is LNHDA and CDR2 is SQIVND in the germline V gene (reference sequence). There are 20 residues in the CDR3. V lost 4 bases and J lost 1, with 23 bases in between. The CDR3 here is CASSTPRVAGFGSGANVLTF. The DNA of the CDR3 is TGTGCCAGTAGTACGCCCCGAGTAGCAGGGTTTGGTTCTGGGGCCAACGTCCTGACTTTC.

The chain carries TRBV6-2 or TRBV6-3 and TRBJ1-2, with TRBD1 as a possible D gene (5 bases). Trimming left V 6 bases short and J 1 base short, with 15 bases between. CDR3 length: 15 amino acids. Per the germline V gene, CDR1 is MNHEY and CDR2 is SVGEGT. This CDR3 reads CASSRAGSLNYGYTF. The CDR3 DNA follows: TGTGCCAGCAGCCGGGCAGGGAGCCTTAACTATGGCTACACCTTC.

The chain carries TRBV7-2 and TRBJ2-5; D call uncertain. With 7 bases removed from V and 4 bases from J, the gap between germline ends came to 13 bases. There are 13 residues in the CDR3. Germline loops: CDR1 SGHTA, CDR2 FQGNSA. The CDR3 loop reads CASTKILVETQYF. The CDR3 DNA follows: TGTGCCAGCACCAAGATACTCGTAGAGACCCAGTACTTC.

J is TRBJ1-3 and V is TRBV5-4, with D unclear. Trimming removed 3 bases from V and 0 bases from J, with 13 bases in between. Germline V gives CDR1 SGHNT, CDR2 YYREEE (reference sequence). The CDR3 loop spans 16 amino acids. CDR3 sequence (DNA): TGTGCCAGCAGCTCCCCGGGATTTCACTCTGGAAACACCATATATTTT. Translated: CASSSPGFHSGNTIYF.

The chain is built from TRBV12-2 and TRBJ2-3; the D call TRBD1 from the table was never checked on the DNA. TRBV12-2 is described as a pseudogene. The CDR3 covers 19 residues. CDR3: CASRLRTGGNLFSTDTQYF. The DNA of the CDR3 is TGTGCAAGTCGCTTAAGGACAGGGGGCAATCTTTTTAGCACAGATACGCAGTATTTT.

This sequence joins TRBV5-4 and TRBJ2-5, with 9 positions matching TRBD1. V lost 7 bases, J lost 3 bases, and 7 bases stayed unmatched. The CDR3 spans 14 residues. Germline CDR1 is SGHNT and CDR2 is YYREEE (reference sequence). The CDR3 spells CASPSGQGKETQYF. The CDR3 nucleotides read TGTGCCAGCCCGAGCGGACAGGGGAAAGAGACCCAGTACTTC.

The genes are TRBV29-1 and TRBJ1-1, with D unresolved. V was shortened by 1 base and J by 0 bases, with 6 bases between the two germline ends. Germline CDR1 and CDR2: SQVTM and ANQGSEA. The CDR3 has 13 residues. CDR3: CSVEVGLNTEAFF. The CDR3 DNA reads TGCAGCGTTGAAGTAGGCCTGAACACTGAAGCTTTCTTT.

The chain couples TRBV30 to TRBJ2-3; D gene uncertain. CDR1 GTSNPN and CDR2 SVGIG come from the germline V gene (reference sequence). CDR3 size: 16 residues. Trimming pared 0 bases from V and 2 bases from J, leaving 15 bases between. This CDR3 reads CAWSVSGRRSTDTQYF. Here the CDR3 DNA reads TGTGCCTGGAGTGTTTCTGGACGACGTTCCACAGATACGCAGTATTTT.

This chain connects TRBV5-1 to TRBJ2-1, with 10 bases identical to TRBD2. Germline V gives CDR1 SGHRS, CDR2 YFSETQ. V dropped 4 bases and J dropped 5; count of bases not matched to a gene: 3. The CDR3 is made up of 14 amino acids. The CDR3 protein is CASSPLAGNNEQFF. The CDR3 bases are TGCGCCAGCAGCCCACTAGCGGGGAACAATGAGCAGTTCTTC.

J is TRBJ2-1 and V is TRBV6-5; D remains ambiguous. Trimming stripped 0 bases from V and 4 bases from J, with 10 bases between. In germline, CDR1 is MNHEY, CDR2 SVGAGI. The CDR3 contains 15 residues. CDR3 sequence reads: CASSYSKGSYNEQFF. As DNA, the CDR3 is TGTGCCAGCAGTTACTCGAAAGGCAGTTACAATGAGCAGTTCTTC.

Here the CDR3 reads CASSEIGTGFEKLFF. Here the CDR3 DNA reads TGTGCCAGCAGTGAAATAGGGACAGGGTTTGAAAAACTGTTTTTT. This sequence joins TRBV2 and TRBJ1-4, with TRBD1 identical over 9 bases. CDR3 length: 15 amino acids. The V gene end was trimmed by 2 bases and the J gene end by 7 bases; junction bases not matched to a gene: 5. CDR1 and CDR2 from the germline V gene are SNHLY and FYNNEI.

This CDR3 is CASCLIAGAWSTGELFF. Written as DNA, the CDR3 is TGTGCCAGCTGCCTCATAGCGGGGGCATGGAGCACCGGGGAGCTGTTTTTT. This chain links TRBV27 with TRBJ2-2; 9 positions agree with TRBD2. This CDR3 region has 17 residues. Germline V gene lookup returns CDR1 MNHEY and CDR2 SMNVEV (reference sequence). After removal of 8 bases from V and 4 bases from J, the junction contained 14 bases not matched to a gene.

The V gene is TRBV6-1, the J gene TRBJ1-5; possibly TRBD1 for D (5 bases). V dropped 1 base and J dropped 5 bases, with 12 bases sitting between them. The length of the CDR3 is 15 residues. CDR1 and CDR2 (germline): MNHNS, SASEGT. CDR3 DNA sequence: TGTGCCAGCAGTGAAGGGCAGGGCAGCTATCAGCCCCAGCATTTT. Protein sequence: CASSEGQGSYQPQHF.

This CDR3 reads CASRTETGLGNQPQHF. CDR3 sequence (DNA): TGTGCCAGCAGAACCGAGACAGGGTTGGGCAATCAGCCCCAGCATTTT. This chain joins TRBV2 and TRBJ1-5, with 7 bases that match TRBD1. This CDR3 region has 16 residues. V was pared by 6 bases and J by 2 bases, with 10 bases of the junction left unmatched. In germline, CDR1 is SNHLY, CDR2 FYNNEI.

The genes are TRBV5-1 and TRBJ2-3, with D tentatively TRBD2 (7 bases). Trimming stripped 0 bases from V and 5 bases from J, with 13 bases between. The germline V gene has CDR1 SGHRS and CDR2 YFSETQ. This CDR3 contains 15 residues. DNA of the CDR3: TGCGCCAGCAGCTTGGAACTGAGGGGGGGAGATACGCAGTATTTT. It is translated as CASSLELRGGDTQYF.

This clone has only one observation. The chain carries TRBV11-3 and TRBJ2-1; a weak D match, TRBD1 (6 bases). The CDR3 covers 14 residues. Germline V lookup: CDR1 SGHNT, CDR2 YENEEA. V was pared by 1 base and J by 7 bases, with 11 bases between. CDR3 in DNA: TGTGCCAGCAGCTTAGGAAACAGGGTGAATGAGCAGTTCTTC. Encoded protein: CASSLGNRVNEQFF.

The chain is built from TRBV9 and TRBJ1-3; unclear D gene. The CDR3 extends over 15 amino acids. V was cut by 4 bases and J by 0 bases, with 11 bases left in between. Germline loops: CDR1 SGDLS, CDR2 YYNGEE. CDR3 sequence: CASSLSGVSGNTIYF. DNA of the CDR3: TGTGCCAGCAGCCTCAGTGGAGTCTCTGGAAACACCATATATTTT. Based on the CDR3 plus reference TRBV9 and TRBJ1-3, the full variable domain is DSGVTQTPKHLITATGQRVTLRCSPRSGDLSVYWYQQSLDQGLQFLIQYYNGEERAKGNILERFSAQQFPDLHSELNLSSLELGDSALYFCASSLSGVSGNTIYFGEGSWLTVV.

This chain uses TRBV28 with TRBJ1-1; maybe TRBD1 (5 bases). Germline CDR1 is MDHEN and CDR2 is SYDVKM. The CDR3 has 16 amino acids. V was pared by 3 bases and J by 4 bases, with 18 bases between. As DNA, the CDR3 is TGTGCCAGCAGTTTCCTTCCAGACAGATCGGGCACTGAAGCTTTCTTT. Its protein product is CASSFLPDRSGTEAFF.

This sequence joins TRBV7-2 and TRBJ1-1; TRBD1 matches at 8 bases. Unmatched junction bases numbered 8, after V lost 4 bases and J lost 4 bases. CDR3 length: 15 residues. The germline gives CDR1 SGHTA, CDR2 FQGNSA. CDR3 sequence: CASSSSQGALTEAFF. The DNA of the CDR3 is TGTGCCAGCAGCTCCTCTCAGGGGGCCCTCACTGAAGCTTTCTTT.

CDR3 in amino acids: CAWGDGYSPLHF. The CDR3 nucleotides read TGTGCCTGGGGGGACGGTTATTCACCCCTCCACTTT. The V and J genes are TRBV30 and TRBJ1-6, with D possibly being TRBD1 (5 bases). The germline CDR1 and CDR2 sequences are GTSNPN and SVGIG (reference sequence). Trimming removed 5 bases from V and 8 bases from J, with 10 bases in between. CDR3 length: 12 residues. Looking up the rest from reference TRBV30 and TRBJ1-6 gives the full variable domain: SQTIHQWPATLVQPVGSPLSLECTVEGTSNPNLYWYRQAAGRGLQLLFYSVGIGQISSEVPQNLSASRPQDRQFILSSKKLLLSDSGFYLCAWGDGYSPLHFGNGTRLTVT.

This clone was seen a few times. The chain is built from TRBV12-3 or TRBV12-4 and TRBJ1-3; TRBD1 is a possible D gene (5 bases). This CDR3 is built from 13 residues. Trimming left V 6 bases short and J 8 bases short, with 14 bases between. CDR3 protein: CASSQRTIDTIYF. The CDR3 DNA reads TGTGCCAGCAGCCAAAGGACAATCGACACCATATATTTT.

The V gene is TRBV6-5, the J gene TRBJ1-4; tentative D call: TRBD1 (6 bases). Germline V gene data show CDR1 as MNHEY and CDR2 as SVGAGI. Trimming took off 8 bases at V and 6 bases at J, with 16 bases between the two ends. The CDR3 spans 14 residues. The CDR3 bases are TGTGCCAGCCGTCAAAAGGGGGGTGATGAAAAACTGTTTTTT. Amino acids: CASRQKGGDEKLFF.

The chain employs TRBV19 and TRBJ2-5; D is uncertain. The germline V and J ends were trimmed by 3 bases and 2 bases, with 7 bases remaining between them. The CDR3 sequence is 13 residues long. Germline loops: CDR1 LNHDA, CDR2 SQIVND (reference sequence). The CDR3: CASSIFLQETQYF. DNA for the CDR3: TGTGCCAGTAGTATTTTCTTACAAGAGACCCAGTACTTC.

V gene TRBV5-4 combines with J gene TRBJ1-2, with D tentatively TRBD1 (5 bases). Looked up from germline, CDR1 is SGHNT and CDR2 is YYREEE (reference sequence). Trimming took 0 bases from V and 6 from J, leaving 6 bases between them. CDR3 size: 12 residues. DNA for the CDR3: TGTGCCAGCAGCTTGGTGGGGGATGGCTACACCTTC. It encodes CASSLVGDGYTF.